This T cell receptor (beta chain) was captured in a study of T cells in Graves' hyperthyroidism and ophthalmopathy. This clonotype occurred many times. What it recognizes is unknown. CDR1 is MDHEN and CDR2 is SYDVKM in the germline V gene. The CDR3 length is 15 residues. The V and J ends lost 5 bases and 1 base, in that order; junction bases with no gene match: 6. Whole-study findings and limits: Appearing also in blood were most of the thyroid clonotypes expanded above 0.001.

Hyperthyroidism in the patients, aged 18 to 65, was newly diagnosed and under 2 months in duration. Orbital computed tomography and thyroid ultrasound, together with serum TRAb and thyroxine and clinical symptoms, were used for diagnoses. TCR beta CDR3 regions were amplified from RNA transcripts. Researchers ran a first-round RT-PCR on the TCR CDR3 using the HTBI primer set. In TCRdb, the multiplex PCR reads were re-called with MiXCR into one record per CDR3 protein. The sample has some 180,000 distinct CDR3 sequences, roughly a sixth seen once; the top ten hold about 56%. The chain links TRBV28 to TRBJ2-5; TRBD2 matches at 8 bases. The sequencing input was blood. This receptor was obtained from a woman in her fifties or sixties with Graves' hyperthyroidism. DNA of the CDR3: TGTGCCAGCAGTCTAAGGACTAGCCTCCAAGAGACCCAGTACTTC. This sequence encodes CASSLRTSLQETQYF. The full variable domain, completed using reference TRBV28 and TRBJ2-5, is DVKVTQSSRYLVKRTGEKVFLECVQDMDHENMFWYRQDPGLGLRLIYFSYDVKMKEKGDIPEGYSVSREKKERFSLILESASTNQTSMYLCASSLRTSLQETQYFGPGTRLLVL.